This T cell receptor beta chain was identified in a study of blood T cell repertoires in COVID-19. As for the study in general: Sources were T cells, B-cell-depleted T cells, or PBMCs; the material itself was cDNA or gDNA.

Clones were sequenced by immunoSEQ multiplex PCR, and TCRdb holds only the in-frame ones, with some missing. The sample holds roughly 200,000 clones, roughly nine tenths seen once. Looked up from germline, CDR1 is LNHNV and CDR2 is YYDKDF (reference sequence). V lost 5 bases, J lost 9 bases, and 8 bases lay in between. The CDR3 runs 11 residues. The chain joins TRBV15 to TRBJ2-1; a weak D match, TRBD1 (5 bases). Sequenced material: PBMCs or T cells enriched from blood (not recorded which). The receptor's source is a woman between 45 and 65 years old in a cohort exposed to, infected with or recovered from COVID-19 (not recorded which). The DNA for the CDR3 is TGTGCCACCAGCTCTAGGGGTGAGCAGTTCTTC. Amino acids: CATSSRGEQFF.